This section outlines one T cell receptor (beta chain) sequence together with its context. Per the original methods: Estimation of nucleated cell counts relied on the amplification of reference gene primers. Here immunoSEQ multiplex PCR was the method, and the copy in TCRdb shows in-frame clones only, minus some. V and J calls and clone size are given by that table; D and trimming were obtained from the DNA. Counted here are roughly 95,000 clones, approximately 81% occurring once; the ten biggest clones make up 4.1%. This sample is part of a study of blood T cell repertoires in COVID-19. As for the study in general: Sites across the United States, Italy and Spain contributed samples from acute and convalescent COVID-19. In each case, the material was cDNA or gDNA derived from T cells, B-cell-depleted T cells, or PBMCs.

V was clipped by 6 bases and J by 5 bases, with 19 bases between them. Germline lookup yields CDR1 SGHAT and CDR2 FQNNGV. This CDR3 is 15 amino acids long. The receptor's source is a man in his 60s with acute or convalescent COVID-19. This chain uses TRBV11-2 with TRBJ2-5, with D perhaps matching TRBD2 (6 bases). Sequencing input: peripheral blood. The CDR3 loop reads CASSRTITAGETQYF. The CDR3 coding sequence is TGTGCCAGCAGTCGGACTATAACAGCGGGTGAGACCCAGTACTTC. Filled out from reference TRBV11-2 and TRBJ2-5, the complete variable domain reads EAGVAQSPRYKIIEKRQSVAFWCNPISGHATLYWYQQILGQGPKLLIQFQNNGVVDDSQLPKDRFSAERLKGVDSTLKIQPAKLEDSAVYLCASSRTITAGETQYFGPGTRLLVL.